Only a few counts were recorded for the clone carrying this TCR beta chain. This CDR3 has 16 residues. With 3 bases removed from V and 0 bases from J, the gap between germline ends came to 13 bases. The germline V gene encodes CDR1 ENHRY and CDR2 SYGVKD. TCRdb called the RT-PCR reads again in MiXCR, with one record for every CDR3 protein. The profile shows 650,000 to 800,000 distinct CDR3 sequences, 14% of them singletons. The sequence was obtained from a female donor in good health, serving as a healthy control. Material for sequencing was memory CD4+ T cells from blood. The chain is built from TRBV10-3 and TRBJ2-3, with D perhaps matching TRBD1 (5 bases). CDR3 protein: CAISDSNRPSTDTQYF. DNA for the CDR3: TGTGCCATCAGTGATAGCAACAGGCCAAGCACAGATACGCAGTATTTT.